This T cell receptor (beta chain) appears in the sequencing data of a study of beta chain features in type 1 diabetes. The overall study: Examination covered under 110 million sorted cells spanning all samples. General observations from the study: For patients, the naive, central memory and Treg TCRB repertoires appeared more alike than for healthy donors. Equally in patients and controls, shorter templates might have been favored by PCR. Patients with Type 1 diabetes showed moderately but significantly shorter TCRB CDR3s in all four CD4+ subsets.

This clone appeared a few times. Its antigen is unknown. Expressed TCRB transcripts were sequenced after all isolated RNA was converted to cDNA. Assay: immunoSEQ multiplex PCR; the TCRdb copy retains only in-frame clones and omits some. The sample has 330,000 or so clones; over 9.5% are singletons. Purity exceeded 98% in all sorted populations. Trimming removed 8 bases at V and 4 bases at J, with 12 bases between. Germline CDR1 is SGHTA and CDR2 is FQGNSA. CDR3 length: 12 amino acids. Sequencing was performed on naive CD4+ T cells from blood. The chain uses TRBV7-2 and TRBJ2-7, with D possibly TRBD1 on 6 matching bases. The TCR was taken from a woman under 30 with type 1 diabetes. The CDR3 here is CASGGARYEQYF. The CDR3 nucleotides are TGTGCCAGCGGGGGCGCTAGGTACGAGCAGTACTTC.